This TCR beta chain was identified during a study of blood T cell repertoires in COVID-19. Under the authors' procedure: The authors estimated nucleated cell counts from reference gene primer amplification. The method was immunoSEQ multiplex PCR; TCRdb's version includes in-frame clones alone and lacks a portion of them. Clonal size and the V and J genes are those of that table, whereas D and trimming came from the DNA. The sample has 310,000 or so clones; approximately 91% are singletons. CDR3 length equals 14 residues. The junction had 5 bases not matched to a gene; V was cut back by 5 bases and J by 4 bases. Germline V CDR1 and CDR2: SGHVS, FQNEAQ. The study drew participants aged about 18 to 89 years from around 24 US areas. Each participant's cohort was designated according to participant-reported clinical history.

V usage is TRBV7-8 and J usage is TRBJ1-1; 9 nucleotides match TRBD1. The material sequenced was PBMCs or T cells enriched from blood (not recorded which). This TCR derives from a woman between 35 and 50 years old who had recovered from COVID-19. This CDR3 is CASSARDRATEAFF. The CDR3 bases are TGTGCCAGCAGCGCTCGGGACAGGGCCACTGAAGCTTTCTTT. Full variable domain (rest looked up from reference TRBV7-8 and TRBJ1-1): GAGVSQSPRYKVAKRGQDVALRCDPISGHVSLFWYQQALGQGPEFLTYFQNEAQLDKSGLPSDRFFAERPEGSVSTLKIQRTQQEDSAVYLCASSARDRATEAFFGQGTRLTVV.